The present entry profiles one T cell receptor beta chain with its context. What antigen it recognizes has not been identified. Base qualities are not recorded, but no much larger clone differs from it by a single base. The germline V gene provides CDR1 ENHRY and CDR2 SYGVKD. From the cysteine up to the phenylalanine, the CDR3 has a length of 15 residues. This entry keeps only the CDR3 DNA: 45 bases, framed from base 1. V lost 2 bases and J lost 5 bases, and the count of bases not matched to a germline gene is 7. The record originates from a study of blood T cell repertoires in COVID-19 (TCRdb year 2020). About the investigation overall: The collaborator samples originated in the United States, Italy and Spain and spanned the acute and convalescent phases of COVID-19. The prospective study material was composed of cDNA or gDNA derived from T cells, B-cell-depleted T cells, or PBMCs. Subjects who had been exposed to COVID-19, were actively infected with it, or had recovered from it provided the deeply sampled blood TCRbeta repertoires that made up the dataset. The repertoires were released in a freely available public database meant as a resource for research on the immune response to SARS-CoV-2. The samples were drawn from the first 160 participants of the ongoing ImmuneRACE study and from 1,200 or so subjects provided by 6 global collaborators. Sample metadata almost always included a de-identified subject ID, COVID-19 status, age in years and sex. HLA class I and class II types, where available, came from metadata supplied by the sample provider rather than from assay-based typing. General study outcomes and caveats: The amount of clinical and demographic metadata varied by source and participant and was provided uncurated.

Collaborating institutions collected whole blood in K2EDTA tubes following their own protocols. Collaborator samples were shipped for TCRbeta analysis as frozen whole blood, isolated PBMCs, or DNA extracted from either sample type. TCRbeta CDR3 regions were amplified from genomic DNA by means of the immunoSEQ Assay, a bias-controlled multiplex PCR. On the authors' methods: The number of nucleated cells in each sample was estimated from the amplification of reference gene primers within the assay. To quantify the absolute abundance of each unique TCRbeta CDR3 rearrangement, sequence reads were collapsed and filtered. For each sample, productive Simpson clonality was calculated by taking the square root of Simpson's diversity index across productive rearrangements. Not all clones reach the TCRdb copy of this immuneACCESS table, which keeps in-frame sequences only. Checked studies attribute under half of the gap to unresolved V genes and leave the rest unexplained. V and J calls and clone size come straight from that table; D and trimming were deduced from the DNA. The sample records roughly 86,000 clones, about four fifths of which are singletons. Of the sample, about a fifth is held by the ten largest clones.

The TCR comes from a human donor in a cohort sampled during active COVID-19. Source material: peripheral blood. The V and J genes are TRBV10-3 and TRBJ2-7; 9 bases in the middle match TRBD1. The base sequence is TGTGCCATCAGTGAGGTTGGGACAGGGTACCACGAGCAGTACTTC. This sequence encodes CAISEVGTGYHEQYF.